These 21 T cell receptor beta chains were all obtained from the same sample, sequenced in a study of PD-L1 blockade in urothelial cancer (dated by TCRdb to about 2017). Receptors were amplified or captured by the immunoSEQ multiplex PCR assay. TCRdb provides this immuneACCESS table in a form limited to in-frame rearrangements. Some clones are lacking; in checked studies, under half of them reflect an unresolved V gene, and why the rest are absent is not known. This sample gives roughly 50,000 clones in total; about 85% of them show up just once. Under 9% of the sample comes from the top ten. This sample comprised PBMCs, obtained around atezolizumab (anti-PD-L1) treatment. The receptor set was obtained from a man in his 60s with urothelial cancer.

This chain links TRBV18 with TRBJ1-4; D may be TRBD1 (6 bases). The CDR3 totals 15 residues. Trimming shortened V by 4 bases and J by 5 bases, and 14 bases separated the two germline ends. The germline CDR1 and CDR2 sequences are KGHSH and LQKENI. CDR3 coding DNA: TGTGCCAGCTCACGGGGGGGGGCACGGAATGAAAAACTGTTTTTT. This codes for CASSRGGARNEKLFF. The full variable domain, in which reference TRBV18 and TRBJ1-4 provide the parts outside the CDR3, is NAGVMQNPRHLVRRRGQEARLRCSPMKGHSHVYWYRQLPEEGLKFMVYLQKENIIDESGMPKERFSAEFPKEGPSILRIQQVVRGDSAAYFCASSRGGARNEKLFFGSGTQLSVL.

Only one count was recorded for this clone. The chain recombines TRBV9 with TRBJ1-5; D is uncertain. Germline V gene data show CDR1 as SGDLS and CDR2 as YYNGEE. CDR3 length equals 15 residues. The V end was cut by 0 bases, the J end by 0 bases, with 7 bases between. Here the CDR3 reads CASSVAGDSNQPQHF. CDR3 nucleotide sequence: TGTGCCAGCAGCGTAGCCGGGGATAGCAATCAGCCCCAGCATTTT. Supplemented by reference TRBV9 and TRBJ1-5, the full variable domain reads DSGVTQTPKHLITATGQRVTLRCSPRSGDLSVYWYQQSLDQGLQFLIQYYNGEERAKGNILERFSAQQFPDLHSELNLSSLELGDSALYFCASSVAGDSNQPQHFGDGTRLSIL.

The chain combines TRBV4-1 with TRBJ2-3; no reliable D call. CDR1 and CDR2 (germline): MGHRA, YSYEKL. The CDR3 sequence is 13 residues long. V gave up 3 bases and J gave up 3 bases, with 7 bases separating them. CDR3 residues: CASSHLFTDTQYF. The CDR3 region has the DNA TGCGCCAGCAGCCATCTCTTTACAGATACGCAGTATTTT.

This clone is a singleton in its sample. The CDR3, as DNA: TGTGCCAGTAGTTTAAAAAGCGCTAGCGGGGTAATCGGAGATACGCAGTATTTT. Encoded protein: CASSLKSASGVIGDTQYF. V is TRBV19 and J is TRBJ2-3; 9 bases line up with TRBD2. Trimming removed 5 bases from V and 5 bases from J; junction bases left unmatched: 17. Germline V gives CDR1 LNHDA, CDR2 SQIVND (reference sequence). CDR3 length: 18 residues.

V usage is TRBV4-3 and J usage is TRBJ2-5; TRBD2 matches at 12 bases. Germline trimming cut 0 bases from V and 9 bases from J; bases unmatched to any gene: 5. Germline V gives CDR1 LGHNA, CDR2 YSLEER. There are 15 residues in the CDR3. Written as DNA, the CDR3 is TGCGCCAGCAGCCAAGATCTAGCGGGGGGGCTGGCCCAGTACTTC. Its translation: CASSQDLAGGLAQYF.

The CDR3 region is CASSVEGQGDEQYF. In nucleotides, the CDR3 is TGTGCCAGCAGCGTAGAGGGACAGGGGGACGAGCAGTACTTC. This rearrangement joins TRBV9 to TRBJ2-7, with 11 bases that match TRBD1. With 0 bases clipped from V and 5 bases from J, the junction kept 1 base outside the gene matches. CDR3 length: 14 residues. Germline V lookup: CDR1 SGDLS, CDR2 YYNGEE.

The chain couples TRBV13 to TRBJ2-7; 11 nucleotides align to TRBD2. CDR1 and CDR2 (germline): PRHDT, FYEKMQ (reference sequence). The CDR3 has 15 residues. Trimming removed 2 bases from V and 5 bases from J; junction bases left unmatched: 5. This chain's CDR3 is CASSLYVAGGHEQYF. The CDR3 coding sequence is TGTGCCAGCAGCTTATACGTAGCGGGGGGGCACGAGCAGTACTTC.

Only a few counts were recorded for this clone. V gene TRBV4-1 combines with J gene TRBJ1-2, with 9 bases that match TRBD1. The germline V gene encodes CDR1 MGHRA and CDR2 YSYEKL. The CDR3 is made up of 14 amino acids. V was pared by 2 bases and J by 7 bases, with 5 bases of the junction left unmatched. The CDR3: CASSQLGQGSGYTF. CDR3 bases: TGCGCCAGCAGCCAACTGGGACAGGGCTCTGGCTACACCTTC.

J is TRBJ2-3 and V is TRBV2; 9 bases are shared with TRBD2. This CDR3 has 13 residues. With 7 bases clipped from V and 3 bases from J, the junction kept 2 bases outside the gene matches. The germline gives CDR1 SNHLY, CDR2 FYNNEI. The CDR3 here is CASTSGETDTQYF. The CDR3 coding sequence is TGTGCCAGCACTAGCGGGGAGACAGATACGCAGTATTTT.

This clone is labeled as medium-sized. V usage is TRBV5-4 and J usage is TRBJ2-7; TRBD1 agrees at 9 bases. The length of the CDR3 is 14 residues. The germline gives CDR1 SGHNT, CDR2 YYREEE (reference sequence). V gave up 3 bases and J gave up 6 bases; unmatched junction bases: 7. The CDR3: CASSYPGTGSEQYF. CDR3 coding DNA: TGTGCCAGCAGCTACCCCGGGACAGGGAGCGAGCAGTACTTC.

Only one count was recorded for this clone. The chain uses TRBV7-2 and TRBJ2-1; 11 bases match TRBD2. From germline, CDR1 is SGHTA and CDR2 FQGNSA. The V gene end was trimmed by 5 bases and the J gene end by 9 bases; junction bases not matched to a gene: 3. The CDR3 runs to 13 residues. As DNA, the CDR3 is TGTGCCAGCAGCCCCGGGACTAGCGGTGAGCAGTTCTTC. It yields the protein CASSPGTSGEQFF.

The gene calls are TRBV5-4 and TRBJ2-5; TRBD1 agrees at 8 bases. V shed 3 bases, J shed 5 bases, and the junction held 3 bases outside the gene matches. In germline, CDR1 is SGHNT, CDR2 YYREEE (reference sequence). This CDR3 is 13 amino acids long. CDR3 coding DNA: TGTGCCAGCAGCTCCCAGGGGGCGGAGACCCAGTACTTC. Amino acid sequence: CASSSQGAETQYF.

This chain connects TRBV7-3 to TRBJ2-2, with D maybe TRBD2 (6 bases). The CDR3 spans 16 residues. In germline, CDR1 is SGHTA, CDR2 FQGTGA. V shed 5 bases and J shed 2 bases, with 15 bases lying between them. The CDR3 sequence is CASSTRTGANTGELFF. Written as DNA, the CDR3 is TGTGCCAGCAGCACCCGGACGGGAGCTAACACCGGGGAGCTGTTTTTT.

V gene TRBV19 combines with J gene TRBJ2-5; 9 bases match TRBD1. This CDR3 has 17 residues. The ends lost 2 bases at V and 2 bases at J; junction bases unmatched: 9. CDR1 LNHDA and CDR2 SQIVND come from the germline V gene (reference sequence). CDR3 protein: CASSISGTGSPQETQYF. CDR3 nucleotide sequence: TGTGCCAGTAGTATAAGTGGGACAGGGAGTCCGCAAGAGACCCAGTACTTC.

This clone has a single count. The gene calls are TRBV5-6 and TRBJ2-3; tentatively, D is TRBD1 (6 bases). The CDR3 runs 13 residues. Germline V gives CDR1 SGHDT, CDR2 YYEEEE. Trimming removed 4 bases at V and 1 base at J, with 7 bases between. DNA for the CDR3: TGTGCCAGCAGCGGACAGCGCACAGATACGCAGTATTTT. This codes for CASSGQRTDTQYF.

The rearrangement links TRBV19 to TRBJ2-2; D possibly corresponds to TRBD1 (6 bases). V was clipped by 6 bases and J by 3 bases, with 11 bases between them. The germline V gene has CDR1 LNHDA and CDR2 SQIVND (reference sequence). The CDR3 loop spans 14 amino acids. CDR3 DNA: TGTGCCAGTAGGATCTCAGGGGACACCGGGGAGCTGTTTTTT. As protein: CASRISGDTGELFF.

The rearrangement joins TRBV30 to TRBJ2-7; TRBD1 might be the D (6 bases). Per the germline V gene, CDR1 is GTSNPN and CDR2 is SVGIG (reference sequence). Deletions cut 7 bases from V and 3 bases from J, with 16 bases between. This CDR3 region has 13 residues. Written as DNA, the CDR3 is TGTGCCTCTACACGTCAGGGGATCTACGAGCAGTACTTC. This encodes CASTRQGIYEQYF.

The genes are TRBV9 and TRBJ1-4, with D maybe TRBD1 (6 bases). The ends were cut back, 0 bases at V and 4 bases at J, with 10 bases in the middle. CDR1 is SGDLS, CDR2 YYNGEE, per germline. The CDR3 covers 15 residues. CDR3 sequence reads: CASSVEGDFNEKLFF. The CDR3 DNA follows: TGTGCCAGCAGCGTAGAGGGGGATTTTAATGAAAAACTGTTTTTT.

This chain links TRBV27 with TRBJ2-7; 8 nucleotides align to TRBD2. This CDR3 is 17 amino acids long. V lost 0 bases to trimming and J lost 5 bases; unmatched junction nucleotides: 12. CDR1 and CDR2 from the germline V gene are MNHEY and SMNVEV (reference sequence). The CDR3 protein is CASSLSANRGGVHEQYF. The CDR3 DNA sequence: TGTGCCAGCAGTTTATCCGCAAATCGGGGGGGGGTGCACGAGCAGTACTTC.

This chain joins TRBV28 and TRBJ2-5, with 11 bases identical to TRBD2. CDR3 length: 15 amino acids. Germline trimming cut 7 bases from V and 5 bases from J; bases unmatched to any gene: 9. Germline V lookup: CDR1 MDHEN, CDR2 SYDVKM. The CDR3 here is CASIPVAGGRETQYF. The DNA of the CDR3 is TGTGCCAGCATTCCGGTAGCGGGGGGGAGGGAGACCCAGTACTTC. The full variable domain, rest sourced from reference TRBV28 and TRBJ2-5, is DVKVTQSSRYLVKRTGEKVFLECVQDMDHENMFWYRQDPGLGLRLIYFSYDVKMKEKGDIPEGYSVSREKKERFSLILESASTNQTSMYLCASIPVAGGRETQYFGPGTRLLVL.

The chain is built from TRBV2 and TRBJ2-7; 9 bases map to TRBD1. Germline CDR1 is SNHLY and CDR2 is FYNNEI. The CDR3 extends over 13 amino acids. The junction had 3 bases not matched to a gene; V was cut back by 5 bases and J by 4 bases. The CDR3 sequence is CASSRQGGYEQYF. CDR3 bases: TGTGCCAGCAGTAGACAGGGGGGGTACGAGCAGTACTTC.